This T cell receptor (beta chain) was sequenced in a study of T cells in Graves' hyperthyroidism and ophthalmopathy (dated by TCRdb to between 2018 and 2021). About the full investigation: Peripheral blood was collected at initial diagnosis, before any treatment. After sampling, hyperthyroidism patients received methimazole starting at 30 mg daily, and ophthalmopathy patients received high-dose intravenous methylprednisolone. Whether ophthalmopathy could be predicted prospectively was tested in an independent validation cohort made up of approximately 19 hyperthyroidism patients plus 17 patients who later progressed to ophthalmopathy. The paper reports TCR Vbeta CDR3 sequencing of over 130 peripheral blood samples: around 41 ophthalmopathy, fewer than 85 hyperthyroidism and 17 progressor patients. The study also compared thyroid tissue and blood T-cell repertoires from roughly six Graves' hyperthyroidism patients. To identify distinguishing TCR V-J signatures, a discovery cohort of around 100 patients was used, comprising 43 with Graves' ophthalmopathy and around 57 with stable Graves' hyperthyroidism. The 100 or so discovery patients were divided at random into training and test sets in a 7:3 ratio. What the research found in general, with its limitations: A 13 V-J signature model separated ophthalmopathy from stable hyperthyroidism, with around 91% sensitivity and about 81% specificity in cross-validation and 80%/75% in testing. During validation, the model predicted progression to ophthalmopathy a median of roughly 7.1 months ahead of onset, with more than 60% sensitivity and 72% to 80% specificity. Most expanded thyroid clonotypes (frequency above 0.001) were also found in blood, which suggests that blood repertoires may mirror thyroid immune responses. Sample size was not statistically predetermined, and blinding of investigators to group allocation was not performed.

The CDR3 sequence holds 16 residues, the cysteine and phenylalanine included. The retained sequence is limited to the CDR3, 48 bases, with the frame set at the first base. Compared with germline, V lacks 5 bases and J lacks 2 bases; bases without a gene match: 7. In the germline V gene (reference sequence), CDR1 corresponds to DFQATT and CDR2 to SNEGSKA. Amplification of TCR beta CDR3 regions was carried out from RNA transcripts. For the first round of RT-PCR on the TCR CDR3, the HTBI primer set was used together with the Qiagen OneStep RT-PCR kit. A second multiplex PCR round built the libraries, followed by size selection and purification. The libraries were sequenced on an Illumina HiSeq2000 using paired-end 100 bp reads. The source study handled its data this way. SOAPnuke was used to process the raw data, throwing out any read that contained adapters or uncalled bases, had a mean Phred below 15, or lacked an exact constant-primer or identifier match. COPE v1.2.5 was used to merge the high-quality paired reads, and each unique nucleotide sequence was defined as a clonotype. Clonotypes were aligned to IMGT TRBV, TRBD and TRBJ reference segments using MiTCR v1.1. Only V-J combinations with frequency above 0.0001, covering about 99% of repertoires, were analysed. A TCS score was defined as the ratio of F50 (clonal expansion) to E x V (chaos), with BLOSUM62-based TCRdist applied between CDR3 peptides within each V-J. Welch's t-statistics and random forest reduced roughly 530 V-J features to 13, which were used in a naive Bayes classifier (R e1071). TCRdb redid the processing of the public reads, applying fastp at Q25 and MiXCR, and retained in-frame beta chains. Each record represents a unique CDR3 protein, reported with the most common genes and DNA among its rows. TCRdb assigned the V and J calls; the authors' analysis was not used. Here the sample has fewer than 450,000 distinct CDR3 sequences; roughly 15% occur a single time. Jointly, the top ten make up 30% to 40% of the sample.

This clonotype turned up a few times. Its antigen is not yet known. No base-level quality is on record; no much larger clone is a single base apart. Hyperthyroidism patients were aged 18 to 65 years and newly diagnosed, with disease duration of less than 2 months. Any patient with an uncontrolled infection, another autoimmune disease, pregnancy or lactation was excluded. Clinical symptoms, serum thyroxine and TRAb, thyroid ultrasound, and orbital computed tomography formed the basis for the diagnoses. For progressor patients, blood was drawn at the first diagnosis of hyperthyroidism, before any ophthalmopathy symptoms had appeared. PBMCs were separated from under 11 ml of fresh peripheral blood using Ficoll-Paque density gradient centrifugation. Progressor patients were defined as those initially diagnosed with Graves' hyperthyroidism in whom ophthalmopathy developed during follow-up. Total RNA was extracted with Trizol reagent, and quality was checked on an Agilent 2100 Bioanalyzer.

This clonotype was sampled from a woman in her 30s with Graves' hyperthyroidism that later progressed to Graves' ophthalmopathy. What was sequenced was blood. The chain was built from TRBV20-1 and TRBJ2-1; TRBD2 aligns with 12 central bases. CDR3 protein: CSAFRLAGATYNEQFF. The base sequence is TGCAGTGCTTTTAGACTAGCGGGGGCAACCTACAATGAGCAGTTCTTC.